Below are 4 T cell receptor beta chains sequenced from a single sample in a study of cytomegalovirus exposure and HLA in healthy donors (dated by TCRdb to about 2017). The library was produced with the immunoSEQ multiplex PCR assay. Sourced from immuneACCESS, this table was stored by TCRdb with only in-frame sequences that have V and J called. A share of the clones is absent; for the studies checked, an unresolved V gene accounts for under half, and the remainder has no known explanation. The sample yields around 150,000 clones; more than 70% were counted once. The ten largest clones take up 2.5% to 3.5% of the sample. The sample taken for sequencing was PBMCs. These receptor sequences come from a man aged 18 to 35 in good health and CMV-seronegative.

This clone was recorded once. V and J are TRBV27 and TRBJ2-7; 7 bases line up with TRBD2. The CDR3 spans 15 residues. Germline CDR1 is MNHEY and CDR2 is SMNVEV (reference sequence). Trimming cost V 2 bases and J 3 bases; bases outside gene matches: 7. CDR3: CASSLKPGLFYEQYF. In nucleotides, the CDR3 is TGTGCCAGCAGTTTAAAGCCGGGACTATTCTACGAGCAGTACTTC.

The chain links TRBV27 to TRBJ2-5; 7 nucleotides agree with TRBD2. V shed 4 bases, J shed 6 bases, and the junction held 14 bases outside the gene matches. Germline V lookup: CDR1 MNHEY, CDR2 SMNVEV (reference sequence). This CDR3 region has 16 residues. The CDR3 coding sequence is TGTGCCAGCAGTTCCCCCTGGGGTAGCGGGCCCCAGACCCAGTACTTC. Translation: CASSSPWGSGPQTQYF.

The chain carries TRBV5-1 and TRBJ1-1; 7 nucleotides match TRBD1. The CDR3 spans 14 residues. The ends lost 0 bases at V and 5 bases at J; junction bases unmatched: 4. Looked up from germline, CDR1 is SGHRS and CDR2 is YFSETQ. Here the CDR3 DNA reads TGCGCCAGCAGCTTGGGGGACAGCTTGACTGAAGCTTTCTTT. Translation gives CASSLGDSLTEAFF.

The chain recombines TRBV18 with TRBJ1-3; tentative D call: TRBD1 (5 bases). The CDR3 extends over 14 amino acids. The germline V gene encodes CDR1 KGHSH and CDR2 LQKENI. The V end lost 2 bases, the J end lost 7 bases, and 12 bases lay between the germline ends. The CDR3 bases are TGTGCCAGCTCACCATCCAGGGAGGTCAACACCATATATTTT. It translates to CASSPSREVNTIYF.